This record covers a single T cell receptor (beta chain). This clone's antigen is unknown. This sample was included in a study of T cells expressing NK-cell markers (dated by TCRdb to 2020 to 2022). For context, the study as a whole: Roughly 8 donors provided sorted CD3+CD56+NKG2C+, CD3+CD56+NKG2C- and CD3+CD56-NKG2C+ T-cell subsets, whose TCR beta-chain repertoires were profiled. Of the eight sequenced donors, seven were found to be HCMV-seropositive and one was found to be HCMV-seronegative. The libraries were sequenced on Illumina HiSeq 2000/2500, MiSeq or NextSeq, producing 2 x 150 bp reads. The study sequenced eight donors, all healthy volunteers chosen at random: three men and five women. What the study reported, not specific to this receptor: Whether the expanded NKG2C-expressing T cell clones were specific for HCMV antigens was left unclear. In 6 or 7 donors, the dominant CD3+CD56+NKG2C+ clonotypes ranked among the top 10 CD8+ clonotypes, making up roughly 1.0-7.0% of CD8+ T cells. Those dominant clonotypes were again the most abundant among CD3+CD56-NKG2C+ cells in a handful of donors, at roughly 28.3-60.1%.

A commercial ELISA kit detecting HCMV-specific IgG in serum was used to determine HCMV serostatus. Ficoll density gradient centrifugation was used to isolate peripheral blood mononuclear cells from blood. Data came from an Illumina HiSeq 2000. TCR beta cDNA libraries were prepared using 5'RACE template switching, which introduced a universal primer site and unique molecular identifiers. Priming for cDNA synthesis came from the TCR beta constant segment, and two successive PCR amplification steps followed. Concerning the study's data processing: MIGEC was used to demultiplex reads and group reads by UMI, and MiTCR was used to assemble and quantify clonotypes. To exclude erroneous sequences, only TCR cDNA sequences supported by at least two reads were retained. The tcR package was used for downstream repertoire analysis, with clonotypes matched between fractions based on CDR3 nucleotide sequence plus V segment. VDJmatch was used to annotate antigen specificity against VDJdb, with one amino acid substitution in CDR3 allowed. TCRdb reprocessed the raw reads; every CDR3 protein sequence is a single record, and DNA is not supplied. The authors' filters were not applied to this entry. The sample table includes about 120,000 distinct CDR3 sequences. Around a sixth of the sample belongs to the ten largest clones.

There are 14 amino acids in the CDR3, from cysteine to phenylalanine inclusive. The record lacks a DNA sequence. The germline V gene gives CDR1 as LGHNA and CDR2 as YSLEER. The sequencing sample was made of blood T cells: a sorted CD56 or NKG2C T cell subset, CD4+ or CD8+ T cells, or bulk PBMC T cells (not recorded which). The sequence came from a woman between 18 and 69 years old in good health. This chain joins TRBV4-3 to TRBJ1-1. CDR3 reads: CASSQEGLSTEAFF.